Shown below are 29 T cell receptor beta chains from a single sample sequenced in a study of T cells after posttransplantation cyclophosphamide. Sequencing used immunoSEQ multiplex PCR; TCRdb keeps in-frame clones, though not all of them. Captured here are fewer than 40,000 clones, none seen once; the top ten comprise 6% to 8.5%. Sequencing was done on a sample of PBMCs. The receptors here all came from a woman aged 45 to 65 in good health and a related stem cell transplant donor.

This clone was observed many times. The chain recombines TRBV27 with TRBJ2-5; D may be TRBD2 (6 bases). Germline V CDR1 and CDR2: MNHEY, SMNVEV (reference sequence). This CDR3 has 13 residues. The ends were cut back, 6 bases at V and 4 bases at J, with 12 bases in the middle. The DNA of the CDR3 is TGTGCCAGCAGCGCCATCGGGGGAGAGACCCAGTACTTC. Residues: CASSAIGGETQYF.

This clone was detected ten times or more. The V and J genes are TRBV27 and TRBJ1-5, with D possibly matching TRBD1 (5 bases). The CDR3 spans 15 residues. Germline CDR1 reads MNHEY; CDR2 reads SMNVEV (reference sequence). The germline V and J ends were trimmed by 6 bases and 0 bases, with 12 bases remaining between them. Written as DNA, the CDR3 is TGTGCCAGCAGCTACGACAGCCTTAGCAATCAGCCCCAGCATTTT. Translating it yields CASSYDSLSNQPQHF.

This clone was counted ten times or more. V is TRBV28 and J is TRBJ2-7; 8 nucleotides agree with TRBD1. Looked up from germline, CDR1 is MDHEN and CDR2 is SYDVKM. Losses at the gene ends were 2 bases for V and 3 bases for J; bases not matched to a gene: 6. This CDR3 is built from 15 residues. CDR3 DNA: TGTGCCAGCAGTTTACTCCGGACAGGGAGCTACGAGCAGTACTTC. This sequence encodes CASSLLRTGSYEQYF.

This clone was recorded a few times. This sequence joins TRBV9 and TRBJ2-5, with a tentative D call TRBD2 (6 bases). V shed 6 bases and J shed 2 bases, with 8 bases lying between them. CDR3 length equals 12 residues. In germline, CDR1 is SGDLS, CDR2 YYNGEE. The chain's CDR3 is CASKGLQETQYF. CDR3 nucleotides: TGTGCCAGCAAGGGACTTCAAGAGACCCAGTACTTC.

In its sample, this clone was seen many times. V and J are TRBV19 and TRBJ1-1, with D unclear. In germline, CDR1 is LNHDA, CDR2 SQIVND (reference sequence). CDR3 size: 14 residues. Between the trimmed V and J ends, which lost 7 bases and 2 bases, there was a span of 14 bases. The CDR3 coding sequence is TGTGCCAGTAAAGGTGAGGACTACAACACTGAAGCTTTCTTT. Translated, it gives CASKGEDYNTEAFF.

This clone was detected many times. The chain carries TRBV10-1 and TRBJ2-1, with 8 bases aligning to TRBD2. CDR1 WNHNN and CDR2 SYGVQD come from the germline V gene (reference sequence). V trimming: 10 bases; J trimming: 2 bases; junction bases outside the gene matches: 7. CDR3 length: 14 residues. The CDR3 sequence is CATGRGGAYNEQFF. The CDR3 bases are TGCGCCACAGGCCGGGGGGGGGCCTACAATGAGCAGTTCTTC.

This clone was counted many times. This chain joins TRBV28 and TRBJ2-7; 8 positions match TRBD1. The CDR3 is 15 residues long. The V segment lost 3 bases and the J segment 9 bases; nucleotides outside the gene matches: 13. Germline lookup yields CDR1 MDHEN and CDR2 SYDVKM. The CDR3 loop reads CASSFTGQGATWQYF. As DNA, the CDR3 is TGTGCCAGCAGTTTTACCGGCCAGGGGGCAACGTGGCAGTACTTC.

This chain joins TRBV18 and TRBJ1-2; 9 positions agree with TRBD1. Trimming at V came to 5 bases and at J to 7 bases, leaving 8 bases not matched to a gene. CDR3 length: 14 amino acids. Germline-derived CDR1 and CDR2 are KGHSH and LQKENI. CDR3 loop: CASSRDRDTSGYTF. The CDR3 DNA reads TGTGCCAGCTCAAGGGACAGGGATACAAGTGGCTACACCTTC.

This clone was picked up many times. The chain uses TRBV7-9 and TRBJ2-3; tentative D call: TRBD2 (5 bases). The germline V and J ends were trimmed by 1 base and 4 bases, with 9 bases remaining between them. The CDR3 has 14 residues. Germline values: CDR1 SEHNR, CDR2 FQNEAQ (reference sequence). The CDR3 reads CASSLGVSADTQYF. In nucleotides, the CDR3 is TGTGCCAGCAGCTTAGGGGTTAGCGCAGATACGCAGTATTTT.

This clone was seen repeatedly, ten times or more. The chain recombines TRBV30 with TRBJ2-7; 9 nucleotides align to TRBD1. The CDR3 is made up of 14 amino acids. The germline gives CDR1 GTSNPN, CDR2 SVGIG (reference sequence). The J segment lost 3 bases and the V segment lost 2 bases, leaving 5 bases of the junction unmatched. CDR3 nucleotide sequence: TGTGCCTGGAGTTCGGGACAGGGTTACTACGAGCAGTACTTC. Its translation is CAWSSGQGYYEQYF.

This clone was seen ten or more times. This rearrangement joins TRBV27 to TRBJ2-3, with a weak D call TRBD2 (6 bases). This CDR3 has 16 residues. V shed 9 bases and J shed 1 base, with 20 bases lying between them. Germline assignment: CDR1 MNHEY and CDR2 SMNVEV (reference sequence). As DNA, the CDR3 is TGTGCCAGTACTCACCTAGGAGCGGGCGGCACAGATACGCAGTATTTT. Residues: CASTHLGAGGTDTQYF.

There are many counts of this clone. The gene calls are TRBV24-1 and TRBJ1-1; 11 bases are a match to TRBD1. This CDR3 contains 13 residues. The germline gives CDR1 KGHDR, CDR2 SFDVKD. Trimming at V came to 10 bases and at J to 5 bases, leaving 5 bases not matched to a gene. The CDR3 is CATRDRGRTEAFF. For the CDR3, the DNA is TGTGCCACGAGGGACAGGGGGAGGACTGAAGCTTTCTTT.

The chain has TRBV9 and TRBJ1-2; 10 bases match TRBD1. The CDR3 is made up of 18 amino acids. Germline V CDR1 and CDR2: SGDLS, YYNGEE. V lost 4 bases and J lost 3; bases outside the gene matches: 15. Here the CDR3 reads CASSNSRDRGRWDYGYTF. CDR3 DNA sequence: TGTGCCAGCAGCAATTCACGGGACAGGGGAAGGTGGGACTATGGCTACACCTTC. The complete variable domain, with remaining parts taken from reference TRBV9 and TRBJ1-2, reads DSGVTQTPKHLITATGQRVTLRCSPRSGDLSVYWYQQSLDQGLQFLIQYYNGEERAKGNILERFSAQQFPDLHSELNLSSLELGDSALYFCASSNSRDRGRWDYGYTFGSGTRLTVV.

This clone was seen at least ten times. V usage is TRBV4-1 and J usage is TRBJ2-3; 7 positions match TRBD1. Unmatched junction bases numbered 9, after V lost 1 base and J lost 2 bases. Germline CDR1 and CDR2: MGHRA and YSYEKL. The CDR3 sequence is 17 residues long. The CDR3 coding sequence is TGCGCCAGCAGCCAAGGGCCGGGACAGCCTTCCACAGATACGCAGTATTTT. It translates to CASSQGPGQPSTDTQYF.

The V gene is TRBV5-4, the J gene TRBJ2-5; 9 bases match TRBD1. Trimming cost V 4 bases and J 4 bases; bases outside gene matches: 11. Germline V gene lookup returns CDR1 SGHNT and CDR2 YYREEE (reference sequence). The CDR3 spans 16 residues. The CDR3 loop is CASSKTTGGRGETQYF. The CDR3 nucleotides are TGTGCCAGCAGCAAGACGACAGGGGGAAGGGGAGAGACCCAGTACTTC.

This clone was detected many times. This chain connects TRBV27 to TRBJ1-5, with TRBD1 matching over 7 bases. The J segment lost 5 bases and the V segment lost 0 bases, leaving 7 bases of the junction unmatched. CDR1 and CDR2 (germline): MNHEY, SMNVEV (reference sequence). CDR3 size: 16 residues. CDR3 amino acids: CASSLSTGPPDQPQHF. DNA of the CDR3: TGTGCCAGCAGTTTATCGACAGGGCCGCCGGATCAGCCCCAGCATTTT.

In this sample, this clone turned up many times. The chain is built from TRBV4-3 and TRBJ2-1; 8 nucleotides agree with TRBD1. J gave up 6 bases and V 1 base, and 8 bases lay outside the gene matches. The germline V gene has CDR1 LGHNA and CDR2 YSLEER. The CDR3 consists of 16 residues. CDR3 DNA sequence: TGCGCCAGCAGCCAAGTAGGCGACAGGGGTCGCAATGAGCAGTTCTTC. The encoded protein is CASSQVGDRGRNEQFF.

This clone has ten or more counts. V gene TRBV9 combines with J gene TRBJ2-4, with 7 bases identical to TRBD1. The V and J ends lost 3 bases and 0 bases, in that order; junction bases with no gene match: 3. The V gene's germline CDR1 is SGDLS and CDR2 YYNGEE. This CDR3 is built from 15 residues. CDR3 DNA: TGTGCCAGCAGCGGGGGACAGTTAGCCAAAAACATTCAGTACTTC. This sequence encodes CASSGGQLAKNIQYF. The complete variable domain, with remaining parts taken from reference TRBV9 and TRBJ2-4, reads DSGVTQTPKHLITATGQRVTLRCSPRSGDLSVYWYQQSLDQGLQFLIQYYNGEERAKGNILERFSAQQFPDLHSELNLSSLELGDSALYFCASSGGQLAKNIQYFGAGTRLSVL.

In this sample, this clone turned up many times. The rearrangement uses TRBV5-1 and TRBJ2-1; 12 positions match TRBD2. The J segment lost 7 bases and the V segment lost 6 bases, leaving 8 bases of the junction unmatched. There are 15 residues in the CDR3. Germline CDR1 and CDR2: SGHRS and YFSETQ. In DNA form, the CDR3 reads TGCGCCAGCACCCCGACTAGCGGGAGTGTGAATGAGCAGTTCTTC. This gives the protein CASTPTSGSVNEQFF.

This clone appeared many times. V gene TRBV27 combines with J gene TRBJ1-2, with D perhaps matching TRBD1 (6 bases). The V gene lost 6 bases and the J gene lost 5 bases, with 19 bases spanning the gap. In germline, CDR1 is MNHEY, CDR2 SMNVEV (reference sequence). The CDR3 runs to 15 residues. CDR3 bases: TGTGCCAGCAGCAGGGGACATCCCAAGGGATATGGCTACACCTTC. This sequence encodes CASSRGHPKGYGYTF.

This clone was recorded at least ten times. The chain recombines TRBV6-2 or TRBV6-3 with TRBJ1-5; weak D call: TRBD1 (5 bases). Trimming stripped 0 bases from V and 7 bases from J, with 25 bases between. The CDR3 spans 19 residues. Per germline, CDR1 MNHEY and CDR2 SVGEGT. This chain's CDR3 is CASSYSISLGEEFGQPQHF. The CDR3 DNA follows: TGTGCCAGCAGTTACTCGATAAGCTTAGGGGAGGAGTTTGGACAGCCCCAGCATTTT.

This sequence joins TRBV27 and TRBJ2-3, with D possibly being TRBD1 (5 bases). CDR1 is MNHEY and CDR2 is SMNVEV in the germline V gene (reference sequence). This CDR3 is built from 15 residues. V lost 4 bases and J lost 6, with 17 bases in between. The CDR3 loop reads CASSYLGSAGDTQYF. The CDR3 bases are TGTGCCAGCAGTTACCTCGGCAGTGCAGGGGATACGCAGTATTTT.

This clone has at least ten counts. CDR3 nucleotide sequence: TGTGCCAGCAACGAACAGGGTTTACGCACTGAAGCTTTCTTT. This translates into CASNEQGLRTEAFF. The chain is built from TRBV6-5 and TRBJ1-1; the D gene is possibly TRBD1 (6 bases). The CDR3 contains 14 residues. Germline assignment: CDR1 MNHEY and CDR2 SVGAGI. Trimming pared 7 bases from V and 4 bases from J, leaving 16 bases between.

This clone was detected only a few times. The rearrangement links TRBV29-1 to TRBJ1-2; TRBD1 aligns across 9 bases. Germline CDR1 and CDR2: SQVTM and ANQGSEA. V dropped 4 bases and J dropped 0; count of bases not matched to a gene: 3. This CDR3 has 14 residues. The CDR3 region has the DNA TGCAGCGTTGTCCGGGACAGGGCTAACTATGGCTACACCTTC. Its translation is CSVVRDRANYGYTF.

This clone has at least ten counts. This rearrangement joins TRBV5-1 to TRBJ2-7, with D possibly being TRBD2 (7 bases). Trimming removed 0 bases from V and 2 bases from J, with 15 bases in between. The CDR3 sequence is 16 residues long. CDR1 and CDR2 from the germline V gene are SGHRS and YFSETQ. CDR3: CASSLVGGGQTYEQYF. CDR3 bases: TGCGCCAGCAGCTTGGTTGGCGGGGGCCAAACCTACGAGCAGTACTTC.

This clone showed up just a few times. CDR3 sequence: CASSWGPSGAQETQYF. CDR3 in DNA: TGCGCCAGCAGCTGGGGGCCTAGCGGGGCACAAGAGACCCAGTACTTC. The rearrangement links TRBV5-1 to TRBJ2-5, with TRBD2 matching over 9 bases. This CDR3 is 16 amino acids long. The ends lost 3 bases at V and 2 bases at J; junction bases unmatched: 8. The germline gives CDR1 SGHRS, CDR2 YFSETQ.

In its sample, this clone was seen many times. The gene calls are TRBV18 and TRBJ1-5; 9 positions agree with TRBD1. This CDR3 is built from 14 residues. Germline trimming cut 3 bases from V and 4 bases from J; bases unmatched to any gene: 1. The germline V gene has CDR1 KGHSH and CDR2 LQKENI. The CDR3 here is CASSPDRGNQPQHF. The CDR3, as DNA: TGTGCCAGCTCACCCGACAGGGGGAATCAGCCCCAGCATTTT.

This clone was observed at least ten times. The V call is TRBV19, the J call TRBJ2-5, with 9 bases lining up with TRBD1. Germline assignment: CDR1 LNHDA and CDR2 SQIVND (reference sequence). The CDR3 covers 13 residues. Trimming took 8 bases from V and 7 from J; bases not matched to a gene: 8. CDR3 residues: CASSRDREGTQYF. The CDR3, as DNA: TGTGCCAGTTCCCGGGACAGGGAAGGGACCCAGTACTTC.

This clone was picked up many times. The chain is built from TRBV27 and TRBJ2-1, with D possibly TRBD2 on 6 matching bases. V lost 11 bases, J lost 10 bases, and 21 bases lay in between. Germline-derived CDR1 and CDR2 are MNHEY and SMNVEV (reference sequence). The length of the CDR3 is 13 residues. The CDR3 nucleotides read TGTGCCGCCAGTGGGGTACTAGCTCGAGAGCAGTTCTTC. It encodes CAASGVLAREQFF.